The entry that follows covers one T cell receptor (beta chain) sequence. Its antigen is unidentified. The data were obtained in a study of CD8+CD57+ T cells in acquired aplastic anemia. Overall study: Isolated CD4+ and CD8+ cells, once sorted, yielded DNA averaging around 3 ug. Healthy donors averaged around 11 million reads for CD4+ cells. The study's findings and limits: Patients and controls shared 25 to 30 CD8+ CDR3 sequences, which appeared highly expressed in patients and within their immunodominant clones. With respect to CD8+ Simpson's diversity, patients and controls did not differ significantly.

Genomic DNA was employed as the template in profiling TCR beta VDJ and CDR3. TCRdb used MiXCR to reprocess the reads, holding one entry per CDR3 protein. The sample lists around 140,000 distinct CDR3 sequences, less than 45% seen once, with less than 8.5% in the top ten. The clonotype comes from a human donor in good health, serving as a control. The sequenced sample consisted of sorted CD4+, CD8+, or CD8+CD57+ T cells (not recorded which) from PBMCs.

The CDR3 region is CASSSTGSHLAEAFF. The CDR3 DNA sequence: TGCGCCAGCAGCTCGACAGGGAGCCATTTGGCTGAAGCTTTCTTT. The chain carries TRBV5-1 and TRBJ1-1; 7 bases are a match to TRBD1. This CDR3 region has 15 residues. V lost 3 bases and J lost 6; bases outside the gene matches: 11. CDR1 SGHRS and CDR2 YFSETQ come from the germline V gene.